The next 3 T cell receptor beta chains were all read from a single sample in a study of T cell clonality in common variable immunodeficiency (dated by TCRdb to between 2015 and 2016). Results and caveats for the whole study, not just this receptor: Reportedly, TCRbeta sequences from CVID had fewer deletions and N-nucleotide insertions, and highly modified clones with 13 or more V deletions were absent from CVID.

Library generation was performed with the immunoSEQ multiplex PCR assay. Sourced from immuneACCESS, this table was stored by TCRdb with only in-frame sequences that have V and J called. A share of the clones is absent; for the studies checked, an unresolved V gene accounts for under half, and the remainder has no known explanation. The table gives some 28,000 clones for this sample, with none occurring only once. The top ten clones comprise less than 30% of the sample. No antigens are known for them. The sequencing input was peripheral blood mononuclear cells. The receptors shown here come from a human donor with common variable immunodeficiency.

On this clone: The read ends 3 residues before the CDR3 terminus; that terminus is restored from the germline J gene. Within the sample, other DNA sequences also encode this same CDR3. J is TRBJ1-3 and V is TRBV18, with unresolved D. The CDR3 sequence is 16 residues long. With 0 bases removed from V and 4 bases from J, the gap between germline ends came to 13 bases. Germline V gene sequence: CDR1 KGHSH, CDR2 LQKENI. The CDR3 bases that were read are TGTGCCAGCTCACCACCGTCGCAGGCCTCGGGAAACACC. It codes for CASSPPSQASGNT. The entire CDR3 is CASSPPSQASGNTIYF.

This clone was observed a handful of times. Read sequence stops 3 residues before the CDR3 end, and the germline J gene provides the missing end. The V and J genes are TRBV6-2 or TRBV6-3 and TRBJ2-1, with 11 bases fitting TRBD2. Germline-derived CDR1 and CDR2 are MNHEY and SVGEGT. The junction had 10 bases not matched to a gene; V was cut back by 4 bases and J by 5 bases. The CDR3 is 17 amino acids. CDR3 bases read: TGTGCCAGCAGTTCGCTAGCGGGGGGTGGGTTTCACAATGAG. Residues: CASSSLAGGGFHNE. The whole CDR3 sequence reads CASSSLAGGGFHNEQFF.

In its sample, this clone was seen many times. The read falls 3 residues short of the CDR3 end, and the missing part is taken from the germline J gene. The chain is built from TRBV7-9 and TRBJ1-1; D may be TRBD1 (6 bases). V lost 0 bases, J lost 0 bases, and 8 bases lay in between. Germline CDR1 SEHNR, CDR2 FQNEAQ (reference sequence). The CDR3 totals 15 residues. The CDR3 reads CASSLAGHLNTEAFF. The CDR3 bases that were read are TGTGCCAGCAGCTTAGCGGGACACCTGAACACTGAA.